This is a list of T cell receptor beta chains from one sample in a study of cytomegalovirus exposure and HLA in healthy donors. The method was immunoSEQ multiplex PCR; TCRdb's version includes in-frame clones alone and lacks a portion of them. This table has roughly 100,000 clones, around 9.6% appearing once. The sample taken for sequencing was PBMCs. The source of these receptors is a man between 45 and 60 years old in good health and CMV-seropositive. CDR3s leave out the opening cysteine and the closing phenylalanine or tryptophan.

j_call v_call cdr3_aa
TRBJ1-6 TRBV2 ASSEDSLNSPLH
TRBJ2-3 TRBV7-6 ASSQIAGGRDTQY
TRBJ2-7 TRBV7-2 ASSFKLLYEQY
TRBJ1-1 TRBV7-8 ASSPREGSTEAF
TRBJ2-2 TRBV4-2 ASSQGAGLKPNTGELF
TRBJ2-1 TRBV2 ASSVLLARSYNEQF
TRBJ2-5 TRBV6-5 ASRTGVETQY
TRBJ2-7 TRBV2 ASRDSGSSYEQY
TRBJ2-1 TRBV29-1 SVVGLGGWEQF
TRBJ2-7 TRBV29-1 SARTSGTSNEQY
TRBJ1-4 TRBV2 ASSRDRGSPTNEKLF
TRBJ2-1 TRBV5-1 ASSSGTNTNEQF
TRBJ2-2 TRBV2 ASSSGANTGELF
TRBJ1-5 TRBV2 ASSQAGQGLQSQH
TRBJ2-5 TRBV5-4 ASSPGQLFETQY
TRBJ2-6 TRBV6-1 ASNFGGSGANVLT
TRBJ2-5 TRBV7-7 ASSTNSGRETQY
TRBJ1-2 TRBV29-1 SPKRGGRHYGYT
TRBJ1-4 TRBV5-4 ASSLVGGPGRNEKLF
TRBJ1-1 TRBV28 ASSLGGSWRTEAF
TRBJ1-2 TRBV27 ASGAGFGYT
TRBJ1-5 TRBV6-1 ASSVSGKGQPQH
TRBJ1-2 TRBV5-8 ASSLELGGAGSGYT
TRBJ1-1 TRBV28 ASSLGQVHTEAF
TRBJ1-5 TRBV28 ASTGRGDISNQPQH
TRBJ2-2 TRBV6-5 ASSAAARASGRVF
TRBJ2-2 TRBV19 ASSIARTATGELF
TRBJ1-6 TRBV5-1 ASSLGTGEGSPLH
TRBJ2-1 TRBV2 ASSLAGGMYNEQF
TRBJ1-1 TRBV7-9 ASSSGAMNTEAF
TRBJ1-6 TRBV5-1 ASSQGAGSPLH
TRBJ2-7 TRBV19 ASSLQVTYEQY
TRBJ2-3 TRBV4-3 ASSRSQLSTDTQY
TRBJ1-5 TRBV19 ASSRLTGNQPQH
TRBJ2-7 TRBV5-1 ASSGVTGGEQY
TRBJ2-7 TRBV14 ASSQGEAQY
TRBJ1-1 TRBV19 ASSPPFTGNTEAF
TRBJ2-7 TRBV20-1 SVPTGVEQY
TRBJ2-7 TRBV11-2 ASRPLAGLAYEQY
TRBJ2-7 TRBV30 AWSGLAGVNEQY
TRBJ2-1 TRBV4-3 ASSQDGQWGYNEQF
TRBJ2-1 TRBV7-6 ASSLAGGPALNEQF
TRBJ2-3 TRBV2 ASSPDRGRGADTQY
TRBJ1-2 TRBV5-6 ASYSTGIYGYT
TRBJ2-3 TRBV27 ASSQNPVWTDTQY
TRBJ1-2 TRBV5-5 ASREDRDPYYGYT
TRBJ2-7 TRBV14 ASSQSLAGAAEQY
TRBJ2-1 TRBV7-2 ASSGTVLAHEQF
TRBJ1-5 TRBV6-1 ASSWTGNNQPQH
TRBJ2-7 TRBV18 ASSPVELYEQY
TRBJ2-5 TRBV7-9 ASSIIETQY
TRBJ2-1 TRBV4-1 ASSQDSFVYEQF
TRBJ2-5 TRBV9 ASSVGQGVETQY
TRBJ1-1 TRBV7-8 ASSLAVYGTGGRGTEAF
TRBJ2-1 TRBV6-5 ASSYSDSAPHEQF
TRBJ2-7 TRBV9 ASSVGGTSGPNDLSYEQY
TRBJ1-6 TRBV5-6 ASSAGQGINSPLH